Reported below is one T cell receptor beta chain. Antigen: not known. The data are from a study of cytomegalovirus exposure and HLA in healthy donors. Regarding the study as a whole: The tendency of first-cohort TCR clusters to co-occur in the 130 or so validation repertoires was identified by a subsequent analysis. Reports showed the classifier diagnosing cytomegalovirus status with high specificity and sensitivity. Researchers catalogued 164 TCR beta chains as cytomegalovirus-associated.

The assay was immunoSEQ multiplex PCR, and TCRdb's table has in-frame clones only and misses some. The repertoire holds about 140,000 clones, roughly 86% seen once, with 1.4% to 1.5% in the top ten. The source material was PBMCs. The receptor was derived from a woman younger than 45 in good health and CMV-seronegative.

CDR3 in DNA: TGTGCCAGCAGCTATGTGATAGCGGGGGGAAGCTCCTACAATGAGCAGTTCTTC. It codes for CASSYVIAGGSSYNEQFF. This chain connects TRBV5-6 to TRBJ2-1; 10 bases map to TRBD2. The CDR3 runs to 18 residues. From germline, CDR1 is SGHDT and CDR2 YYEEEE. V lost 3 bases and J lost 0; bases outside the gene matches: 9.